One sample yielded the 5 T cell receptor beta chains listed below, sequenced in a study of CD8+ T cells in alopecia areata. RNA was extracted and reverse transcribed into cDNA as the sequencing template. Libraries were prepared by immunoSEQ multiplex PCR; TCRdb keeps only in-frame clonotypes and omits some of them. The sample has about 120,000 clones, about 47% seen once. The material sequenced was CD8+ T cells sorted from blood, taken at week 0. Source of these receptors: a human donor with alopecia areata.

The V gene is TRBV23-1, the J gene TRBJ2-3; a possible D gene is TRBD1 (6 bases). TRBV23-1 falls under the ORF class, with uncertain function. V shed 6 bases and J shed 4 bases, with 8 bases lying between them. The CDR3 extends over 12 amino acids. The CDR3 DNA follows: TGCGCCAGCAGAACAGGGCCAGATACGCAGTATTTT. Its translation: CASRTGPDTQYF.

This clone appeared once. The gene calls are TRBV19 and TRBJ2-5; TRBD2 is a possible D gene (5 bases). Germline CDR1 and CDR2: LNHDA and SQIVND (reference sequence). V dropped 0 bases and J dropped 0 bases, with 17 bases sitting between them. This CDR3 comprises 18 residues. The CDR3 nucleotides are TGTGCCAGTAGTATAGATCGCACGGGGATAGATAACCAAGAGACCCAGTACTTC. This sequence encodes CASSIDRTGIDNQETQYF.

The rearrangement links TRBV4-3 to TRBJ2-3; 11 nucleotides align to TRBD2. Germline lookup yields CDR1 LGHNA and CDR2 YSLEER. After removal of 3 bases from V and 6 bases from J, the junction contained 5 bases not matched to a gene. The CDR3 sequence is 15 residues long. The CDR3 loop is CASSHTRTSGDTQYF. The DNA for the CDR3 is TGCGCCAGCAGCCATACTCGGACTAGCGGGGATACGCAGTATTTT.

The gene calls are TRBV11-2 and TRBJ2-2; the D gene could be TRBD1 or TRBD2 (5 bases each). CDR1 is SGHAT and CDR2 is FQNNGV in the germline V gene. The CDR3 has 13 amino acids. The ends were cut back, 5 bases at V and 7 bases at J, with 11 bases in the middle. The CDR3 sequence is CASSGQGVGELFF. DNA for the CDR3: TGTGCCAGCAGCGGCCAGGGAGTCGGGGAGCTGTTTTTT.

This clone showed up just a few times. The chain is built from TRBV4-1 and TRBJ2-1; possible D gene TRBD2, 6 bases. The V gene lost 3 bases and the J gene lost 1 base, with 10 bases spanning the gap. CDR1 is MGHRA, CDR2 YSYEKL, per germline. CDR3 size: 15 residues. CDR3 nucleotide sequence: TGCGCCAGCAGCCAGATCGGGGGATCCTACAATGAGCAGTTCTTC. As protein: CASSQIGGSYNEQFF.